The TCR beta chain under discussion was sequenced for a study of identical twins (dated by TCRdb to the mid-2010s). Regarding the research as a whole: To test whether fetal clonotypes persist, this study deep-sequenced TCR alpha and beta repertoires from monozygotic twins, from unrelated adults of various ages, and from cord blood. Replicate twin experiments were performed at different times using different library preparation protocols to rule out contamination. General findings and caveats noted by the study authors: Fewer insertions were carried by abundant cord blood beta clonotypes, a similar but weaker trend appeared in young adult naive repertoires, and no such trend appeared in memory repertoires. Zero-insertion analyses could be partly confounded by invariant T cells such as MAIT and iNKT, although diverse VJ usage argued against such confounding for most clonotypes. Compared with coincidental sharing between unrelated individuals, out-of-frame TCR alpha sequences shared between twins showed an excess of sequences with low generation probability. Recombination models systematically underestimated out-of-frame TCR alpha sharing in monozygotic twins but agreed with sharing between unrelated individuals. Because the same donors could not be followed over many years, the conclusions depended on cross-sectional statistical analysis. A weaker excess of twin sharing was found in beta out-of-frame sequences because the signal-to-noise ratio was lowered by fewer shared sequences.

The CDR3 sequence holds 13 residues, the cysteine and phenylalanine included. Just CDR3 DNA is preserved here, 39 bases in frame from base 1. V has 7 bases trimmed and J has 3 bases trimmed; junction bases matching no gene number 4. CDR1 and CDR2, per the germline V gene (reference sequence), are DFQATT and SNEGSKA. In the case of this clonotype: Its antigen specificity is not known. No much larger clone exists at a distance of one base, and base qualities are not known.

Libraries were prepared through 5' RACE. The instrument given in TCRdb is Illumina HiSeq 2000. A universal primer binding site was introduced by template switching, and a unique molecular identifier was present in the final cDNA, enabling accurate counting of TCR cDNA molecules. Specific primers in the conserved constant-segment region were used to synthesize first-strand cDNA for TCR alpha and beta chains. To control for contamination, every cDNA library carried two barcodes: a SMART-Mk sample barcode plus Illumina barcodes. TruSeq adapter sequences along with Illumina sample barcodes were introduced in two successive PCR steps. The Illumina HiSeq platform was used with custom primers to sequence TCR alpha and beta cDNA libraries. Regarding the original processing steps: Raw reads were processed with MiGEC to extract unique molecular identifiers, and MiXCR was used to determine CDR3 positions. Recombination models were inferred per individual with the repgenHMM and IGoR tools using an EM algorithm. The analysis of shared clonotypes was done with the tcR package in R, with sharing normalized by the product of cloneset sizes. To study raw recombination free of thymic and clonal selection effects, out-of-frame nonproductive sequences were analyzed. Clones were called with MiXCR by TCRdb after fastp trimmed the public reads at Q25, and only in-frame beta chains were retained. Every CDR3 protein is listed once, alongside the most common genes and DNA of its rows. These V and J calls rely on TCRdb rather than the paper's analysis. The sample profile shows 600,000 to 850,000 distinct CDR3 sequences; 18% of them were found once. The ten most abundant clones make up approximately 14% of the sample.

All donors were healthy Caucasians. The twin cohort consisted of three pairs of female monozygotic twins, all aged roughly 18 to 30 years. Peripheral blood mononuclear cells were used as the source from which RNA for TCR libraries was isolated. This sample was also put to use in a study of T cells expressing NK-cell markers. The second investigation adds: In sorted CD3+CD56+NKG2C+, CD3+CD56+NKG2C- and CD3+CD56-NKG2C+ T-cell subsets from about 8 donors, TCR beta-chain repertoires were profiled. Among the eight sequenced donors, seven were HCMV-seropositive and one was HCMV-seronegative. To restrict sorting to alphabetaTCR-expressing T cells, an anti-gammadeltaTCR antibody was added in several experiments. In more than five donors, the dominant CD3+CD56+NKG2C+ clonotypes were found to rank among the top 10 CD8+ clonotypes and to make up 1.0-7.0% of CD8+ T cells. Those dominant clonotypes were again the most abundant among CD3+CD56-NKG2C+ cells in a handful of donors, at about 25-60.1%. It remained unclear whether the expanded NKG2C-expressing T cell clones were specific for HCMV antigens. The eight sequenced donors were randomly selected healthy volunteers, three men and five women. HCMV serostatus was determined by detecting HCMV-specific IgG in serum with a commercial ELISA kit. Bulk peripheral blood T-cell repertoires were additionally sequenced from unsorted PBMC for about six donors. MIGEC was used to demultiplex reads and group the reads by UMI, and MiTCR was used to assemble and quantify clonotypes. To exclude erroneous sequences, only TCR cDNA sequences supported by at least two reads were retained. The tcR package was used for downstream repertoire analysis, and clonotypes were matched between fractions using CDR3 nucleotide sequence together with V segment. VDJmatch was used to annotate antigen specificity against VDJdb, with one amino acid substitution in CDR3 allowed.

This receptor was taken from a woman under 30 in good health. The sample taken for sequencing was PBMCs. This sequence uses TRBV20-1 and TRBJ2-3, with 10 middle bases fitting TRBD2. The CDR3 loop reads CSGLLAGTDTQYF. The DNA sequence is given as TGCAGTGGGTTACTAGCGGGAACAGATACGCAGTATTTT.